The present entry profiles one TCR beta chain with its context. Antigen specificity is unknown. The data are from a study of regulatory T cells in long-lasting Graves disease. To make TCR beta libraries, researchers used iRepertoire HTBI primers and Arm-PCR of CDR3 regions. TCRdb independently ran MiXCR on the multiplex PCR reads; one entry per CDR3 protein. Found here are a few hundred thousand distinct CDR3 sequences, about 20% of them singletons; the top ten hold around 13%. Per the germline V gene, CDR1 is SEHNR and CDR2 is FQNEAQ (reference sequence). This CDR3 is built from 18 residues. V lost 4 bases to trimming and J lost 5 bases, with 23 bases between them. Findings and caveats of the study: TCR diversity was lower in persistent than newly diagnosed Graves' disease. Patients with persistent disease showed a bias toward TRBV28, TRBJ1-2 and TRBJ2-5.

Time point reported: persistent/refractory GD, antithyroid drugs over 5 years with positive TRAb. With RNA extracted from PBMCs as input, the TCR library was made. The TCR comes from a female donor with Graves disease. Source: peripheral blood mononuclear cells (PBMCs), taken when the disease was refractory, from a patient treated with antithyroid drugs. The chain recombines TRBV7-9 with TRBJ2-2; D may correspond to TRBD1 or TRBD2 (5 bases each). CDR3 sequence: CASSSPLGSRVRTGELFF. In DNA, the CDR3 is TGTGCCAGCAGCTCTCCCCTAGGGAGCAGGGTTAGGACCGGGGAGCTGTTTTTT.